This TCR beta chain was recorded in a study of cytomegalovirus exposure and HLA in healthy donors. Trimming left V 1 base short and J 10 bases short, with 13 bases between. CDR3 length: 13 amino acids. Looked up from germline, CDR1 is SGHTA and CDR2 is FQGNSA. The PCR was carried out with 60 Vbeta primers and 13 Jbeta primers. This table comes from immunoSEQ multiplex PCR, and its TCRdb copy is limited to in-frame clones, with some not included. This repertoire shows over 110,000 clones, under 80% found once; its top ten account for 8.8%. V and J are TRBV7-2 and TRBJ2-5; D possibly corresponds to TRBD2 (6 bases). What was sequenced was PBMCs. This TCR derives from a woman in her forties or fifties in good health and CMV-seropositive. CDR3 sequence (DNA): TGTGCCAGCAGCTTAGACGCGGGGAGAGACCAGTACTTC. Translation gives CASSLDAGRDQYF.